This T cell receptor (beta chain) stems from a study of beta chain features in type 1 diabetes. Reverse transcription of all isolated RNA meant that expressed TCRB transcripts were sequenced. Data came from immunoSEQ multiplex PCR; TCRdb stores just in-frame clones and leaves some out. This table holds under 900,000 clones, 15% to 20% found once. Trimming removed 3 bases from V and 8 bases from J; junction bases left unmatched: 9. This CDR3 comprises 15 residues. Germline V gene sequence: CDR1 MGHDK, CDR2 SYGVNS. The chain carries TRBV25-1 and TRBJ1-4; 7 bases are a match to TRBD1. Sequencing was performed on naive CD4+ T cells from blood. This sequence was found in a young woman in good health. The CDR3 protein is CASSDDRDVVEKLFF. CDR3 nucleotides: TGTGCCAGCAGTGACGACAGGGATGTAGTAGAAAAACTGTTTTTT.